The 27 T cell receptor beta chains below were found in one sample sequenced in a study of regulatory T cells in long-lasting Graves disease. Time point reported: newly diagnosed GD, antithyroid drugs for less than 3 months. After RNA was extracted from PBMCs, the TCR library was made from it. iRepertoire HTBI primers and Arm-PCR of CDR3 regions built TCR beta libraries. TCRdb re-derived calls from the multiplex PCR reads in MiXCR, one entry per CDR3 protein. The sample consists of 500,000 or so distinct CDR3 sequences, 14% of them appearing once. These same data were also listed under a study on T cells in Graves' hyperthyroidism and ophthalmopathy.

This material consisted of peripheral blood mononuclear cells (PBMCs), taken at new diagnosis, from a patient treated with antithyroid drugs. The receptors stem from a woman aged 45-65 years with Graves disease.

The chain's CDR3 is CASSLGASSSYNEQFF. As DNA, the CDR3 is TGTGCCAGCAGCCTAGGGGCATCAAGCTCCTACAATGAGCAGTTCTTC. This sequence joins TRBV7-9 and TRBJ2-1, with TRBD1 as a possible D gene (5 bases). The germline CDR1 and CDR2 sequences are SEHNR and FQNEAQ (reference sequence). Between the trimmed V and J ends, which lost 5 bases and 0 bases, there was a span of 14 bases. The CDR3 runs to 16 residues.

This clonotype was observed a handful of times. The V and J genes are TRBV28 and TRBJ2-5, with 8 bases fitting TRBD2. V dropped 2 bases and J dropped 2; count of bases not matched to a gene: 4. The CDR3 runs 15 residues. Germline CDR1 MDHEN, CDR2 SYDVKM. CDR3 in DNA: TGTGCCAGCAGTTTAAGGACTAGCAGACAAGAGACCCAGTACTTC. Amino acid sequence: CASSLRTSRQETQYF. Using reference TRBV28 and TRBJ2-5 for the parts outside the CDR3, the full variable domain is DVKVTQSSRYLVKRTGEKVFLECVQDMDHENMFWYRQDPGLGLRLIYFSYDVKMKEKGDIPEGYSVSREKKERFSLILESASTNQTSMYLCASSLRTSRQETQYFGPGTRLLVL.

This clonotype was detected many times. The V call is TRBV6-1, the J call TRBJ2-2; 8 bases agree with TRBD2. The germline CDR1 and CDR2 sequences are MNHNS and SASEGT. J gave up 4 bases and V 8 bases, and 9 bases lay outside the gene matches. The CDR3 consists of 15 residues. The CDR3, as DNA: TGTGCCAGCGGGGAAGCGGGAGTGGGCACCGGGGAGCTGTTTTTT. It is translated as CASGEAGVGTGELFF.

This clonotype was detected many times. The chain carries TRBV7-3 and TRBJ2-3, with 7 bases matching TRBD1. The V and J ends lost 6 bases and 4 bases, in that order; junction bases with no gene match: 4. This CDR3 region has 13 residues. Germline V lookup: CDR1 SGHTA, CDR2 FQGTGA. The CDR3: CASSRQGADTQYF. CDR3 coding DNA: TGTGCCAGCAGTAGACAGGGCGCAGATACGCAGTATTTT.

Comment on this clonotype: This likely reflects a read error, since a far larger clone is one base away. The chain is built from TRBV11-2 and TRBJ2-3; D tentatively reads TRBD1 or TRBD2 (5 bases each). The end of the DNA fits TRBJ2-1 better, so the J call may be wrong. CDR3 size: 15 residues. Germline lookup yields CDR1 SGHAT and CDR2 FQNNGV. The CDR3, as DNA: TGTGCCAGCAGCTTACTTGCAGGACGGGGCGATGAGCAGTTCTTC. Encoded protein: CASSLLAGRGDEQFF.

This clonotype was seen ten or more times. The chain joins TRBV30 to TRBJ1-5, with unresolved D. This CDR3 has 14 amino acids. Trimming cost V 5 bases and J 0 bases, with 11 bases left between them. Germline V lookup: CDR1 GTSNPN, CDR2 SVGIG (reference sequence). CDR3 DNA: TGTGCCTGGGATTTACAGCATAGCAATCAGCCCCAGCATTTT. Amino acid sequence: CAWDLQHSNQPQHF. Together with reference TRBV30 and TRBJ1-5, the CDR3 gives the full variable domain: SQTIHQWPATLVQPVGSPLSLECTVEGTSNPNLYWYRQAAGRGLQLLFYSVGIGQISSEVPQNLSASRPQDRQFILSSKKLLLSDSGFYLCAWDLQHSNQPQHFGDGTRLSIL.

This clonotype was counted ten times or more. The chain uses TRBV28 and TRBJ1-2; a weak D match, TRBD1 (5 bases). Trimming stripped 8 bases from V and 2 bases from J, with 15 bases between. Germline V CDR1 and CDR2: MDHEN, SYDVKM. This CDR3 contains 14 residues. The CDR3 DNA reads as TGTGCCAGCGAAGCTTACGGGGGAAACTATGGCTACACCTTC. This codes for CASEAYGGNYGYTF.

Points on this clonotype: The conserved closing phenylalanine or tryptophan is absent in this CDR3, likely reflecting a read error. This rearrangement joins TRBV5-6 to TRBJ2-1, with 7 bases matching TRBD2. V shed 6 bases, J shed 8 bases, and the junction held 11 bases outside the gene matches. This CDR3 is built from 14 residues. CDR1 is SGHDT and CDR2 is YYEEEE in the germline V gene. For the CDR3, the DNA is TGTGCCAGCAACCGGAGGGGACTAACCGATGAGCAGTTCCCC. Encoded protein: CASNRRGLTDEQFP.

The rearrangement joins TRBV13 to TRBJ1-6, with 9 bases matching TRBD1. The trim removed 5 bases at V and 10 bases at J, leaving 9 bases unmatched. The CDR3 has 15 amino acids. CDR1 and CDR2 from the germline V gene are PRHDT and FYEKMQ (reference sequence). The chain's CDR3 is CASSPDRGNGSPLHF. CDR3 coding DNA: TGTGCCAGCAGCCCCGACAGGGGGAATGGATCACCCCTCCACTTT.

This clonotype was recorded many times. The J gene is TRBJ2-7, the V gene TRBV5-1, with TRBD1 identical over 10 bases. CDR1 and CDR2 from the germline V gene are SGHRS and YFSETQ. This CDR3 contains 20 residues. The trim removed 0 bases at V and 3 bases at J, leaving 18 bases unmatched. The chain's CDR3 is CASSLGVWGAGQGLGYEQYF. As DNA, the CDR3 is TGCGCCAGCAGCTTGGGAGTGTGGGGCGCGGGACAGGGGCTTGGCTACGAGCAGTACTTC.

This clonotype showed up many times. The J gene is TRBJ2-1, the V gene TRBV20-1, with D possibly TRBD1 on 6 matching bases. Per the germline V gene, CDR1 is DFQATT and CDR2 is SNEGSKA (reference sequence). This CDR3 contains 11 residues. The CDR3 DNA is TGCAGCACAGGGTTCCGGCTCTCCGAGTTCTTC. This sequence encodes CSTGFRLSEFF.

This clonotype has a count of ten or more. J is TRBJ1-5 and V is TRBV20-1; D is unresolved. CDR1 and CDR2 (germline): DFQATT, SNEGSKA (reference sequence). V lost 2 bases to trimming and J lost 3 bases, with 5 bases between them. The CDR3 runs to 12 residues. In DNA form, the CDR3 reads TGCAGTGCTAGACAGCACAATCAGCCCCAGCATTTT. Translating gives CSARQHNQPQHF.

This clonotype was seen ten or more times. This chain links TRBV2 with TRBJ2-7; 7 positions agree with TRBD1. Germline loops: CDR1 SNHLY, CDR2 FYNNEI. V dropped 6 bases and J dropped 6; count of bases not matched to a gene: 11. The CDR3 totals 14 residues. CDR3 loop: CASSEQGTYSEQYF. Written as DNA, the CDR3 is TGTGCCAGCAGCGAACAGGGGACATATTCCGAGCAGTACTTC.

The DNA for the CDR3 is TGTGCCAGCAGTGGGACAGGGTACCACTATGGCTACACCTTC. Translation: CASSGTGYHYGYTF. V usage is TRBV6-2 or TRBV6-3 and J usage is TRBJ1-2; 9 positions match TRBD1. The CDR3 is made up of 14 amino acids. V was clipped by 5 bases and J by 3 bases; unmatched bases: 4. The germline CDR1 and CDR2 sequences are MNHEY and SVGEGT.

This clonotype occurred a few times. This chain connects TRBV6-9 to TRBJ2-1; D ambiguous. This CDR3 spans 14 amino acids. V lost 4 bases and J 5 bases, leaving 12 bases between the germline ends. CDR1 is MNHGY and CDR2 is SVAAGI in the germline V gene. The CDR3 region is CASSSTQLDNEQFF. The DNA of the CDR3 is TGTGCCAGCAGTTCCACCCAGCTCGACAATGAGCAGTTCTTC.

The chain uses TRBV5-1 and TRBJ2-5; no firm D call. Germline-derived CDR1 and CDR2 are SGHRS and YFSETQ. CDR3 length equals 15 residues. Trimming pared 0 bases from V and 2 bases from J, leaving 11 bases between. The CDR3 reads CASSLAPAAQETQYF. CDR3 sequence (DNA): TGCGCCAGCAGCTTGGCCCCGGCAGCTCAAGAGACCCAGTACTTC.

The sample holds many counts of this clonotype. The rearrangement joins TRBV28 to TRBJ2-7; 7 nucleotides match TRBD1. The CDR3 sequence is 15 residues long. Germline V gene lookup returns CDR1 MDHEN and CDR2 SYDVKM. The V gene end was trimmed by 4 bases and the J gene end by 4 bases; junction bases not matched to a gene: 10. CDR3: CASSSLWGQQYEQYF. The DNA of the CDR3 is TGTGCCAGCAGTTCTCTTTGGGGACAGCAGTACGAGCAGTACTTC.

This clonotype has only a few counts. A much larger clone lies a single base off, so this may be a read error. The chain joins TRBV7-9 to TRBJ1-5; D is unresolved. Per the germline V gene, CDR1 is SEHNR and CDR2 is FQNEAQ (reference sequence). CDR3 size: 15 residues. For the CDR3, the DNA is TGTGCCAGCAGCTTATCCGGGAATAGCGATCAGCCCCAGCATTTT. It specifies CASSLSGNSDQPQHF.

In the case of this clonotype: Here the CDR3 omits its conserved ending phenylalanine or tryptophan, so a read error is the likely source. The rearrangement uses TRBV2 and TRBJ1-1; D possibly corresponds to TRBD1 (6 bases). V was clipped by 5 bases and J by 1 base, with 8 bases between them. Germline V gene sequence: CDR1 SNHLY, CDR2 FYNNEI. The CDR3 sequence is 13 residues long. CDR3 amino acids: CASSSQGNTEAFL. As DNA, the CDR3 is TGTGCCAGCAGTTCACAGGGGAACACTGAAGCTTTCCTT.

This clonotype was recorded many times. CDR3 in DNA: TGTGCCATCAAGGGTGAAGAGACCCAGTACTTC. Protein: CAIKGEETQYF. This sequence joins TRBV10-3 and TRBJ2-5, with D unresolved. The CDR3 consists of 11 residues. V lost 7 bases, J lost 3 bases, and 6 bases lay in between. CDR1 and CDR2 (germline): ENHRY, SYGVKD.

This clonotype was seen a handful of times. The rearrangement links TRBV5-1 to TRBJ2-7, with D unclear. V dropped 2 bases and J dropped 0 bases, with 12 bases sitting between them. The CDR3 is 15 amino acids. Per germline, CDR1 SGHRS and CDR2 YFSETQ. The CDR3 reads CASSFRRNRSYEQYF. CDR3 sequence (DNA): TGCGCCAGCAGCTTCCGAAGGAACCGCTCCTACGAGCAGTACTTC.

V is TRBV30 and J is TRBJ2-7; a possible D gene is TRBD2 (5 bases). The CDR3 sequence is 14 residues long. V gave up 0 bases and J gave up 0 bases, with 9 bases separating them. Germline V gives CDR1 GTSNPN, CDR2 SVGIG (reference sequence). The CDR3 loop reads CAWSVPGISYEQYF. CDR3 nucleotide sequence: TGTGCCTGGAGTGTACCGGGAATCTCCTACGAGCAGTACTTC.

The sample holds many counts of this clonotype. The V gene is TRBV12-3 or TRBV12-4, the J gene TRBJ1-4; D remains unclear. Trimming removed 6 bases at V and 0 bases at J, with 20 bases between. The CDR3 has 18 amino acids. CDR3 sequence reads: CASSPWSTNPATNEKLFF. The CDR3 bases are TGTGCCAGCAGCCCCTGGTCCACCAACCCGGCAACTAATGAAAAACTGTTTTTT.

In its sample, this clonotype was seen many times. This chain connects TRBV12-3 or TRBV12-4 to TRBJ2-1; weak D call: TRBD2 (5 bases). The CDR3 covers 13 residues. Trimming pared 5 bases from V and 6 bases from J, leaving 11 bases between. For the CDR3, the DNA is TGTGCCAGCAGTCGTACTAGGGTCAATGAGCAGTTCTTC. This sequence encodes CASSRTRVNEQFF.

This clonotype was detected ten times or more. The gene calls are TRBV20-1 and TRBJ1-4; 8 positions agree with TRBD1. In germline, CDR1 is DFQATT, CDR2 SNEGSKA (reference sequence). V trimming: 0 bases; J trimming: 6 bases; junction bases outside the gene matches: 15. The CDR3 consists of 18 residues. The CDR3 spells CSARDSGAIDRGDEKLFF. CDR3 DNA: TGCAGTGCTAGAGACTCCGGGGCAATAGACAGGGGAGATGAAAAACTGTTTTTT.

The chain recombines TRBV27 with TRBJ2-6; D possibly uses TRBD1 or TRBD2 (5 bases each). This CDR3 is 16 amino acids long. Trimming took off 5 bases at V and 4 bases at J, with 15 bases between the two ends. CDR1 MNHEY and CDR2 SMNVEV come from the germline V gene (reference sequence). CDR3 protein: CASSPSGTSGANVLTF. CDR3 nucleotides: TGTGCCAGCAGTCCGTCCGGGACCTCAGGGGCCAACGTCCTGACTTTC.

There are many counts of this clonotype. The gene calls are TRBV7-9 and TRBJ2-2, with D uncertain. This CDR3 spans 15 amino acids. Trimming took off 4 bases at V and 4 bases at J, with 13 bases between the two ends. From germline, CDR1 is SEHNR and CDR2 FQNEAQ (reference sequence). The CDR3 loop is CASSSKSQGTGELFF. The CDR3 DNA reads as TGTGCCAGCAGCTCCAAAAGTCAAGGCACCGGGGAGCTGTTTTTT.